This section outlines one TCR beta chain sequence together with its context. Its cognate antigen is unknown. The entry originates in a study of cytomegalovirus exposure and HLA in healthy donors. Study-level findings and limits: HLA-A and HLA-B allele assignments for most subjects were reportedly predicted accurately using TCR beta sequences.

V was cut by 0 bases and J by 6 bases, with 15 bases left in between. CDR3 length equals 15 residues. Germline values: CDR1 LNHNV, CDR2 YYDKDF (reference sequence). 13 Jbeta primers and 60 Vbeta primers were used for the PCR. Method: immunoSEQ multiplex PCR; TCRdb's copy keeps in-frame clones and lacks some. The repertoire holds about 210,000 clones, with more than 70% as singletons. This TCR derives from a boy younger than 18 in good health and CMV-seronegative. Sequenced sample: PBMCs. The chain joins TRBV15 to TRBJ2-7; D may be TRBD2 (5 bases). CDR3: CATSRDRGAPREQYF. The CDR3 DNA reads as TGTGCCACCAGCAGAGACCGGGGAGCACCTCGCGAGCAGTACTTC.